Each of the 4 T cell receptor beta chains below was sequenced from the same sample in a study of T cell responses to AZD1222 COVID-19 vaccine. Produced via immunoSEQ multiplex PCR; TCRdb's table is partial and in-frame only. The sample lists around 75,000 clones, more than 70% occurring once. The sample here was peripheral blood, taken 28 days after the second dose of the MenACWY control vaccine. These receptors came from an adult who received the MenACWY meningococcal vaccine as a control.

This clone was observed a handful of times. The V gene is TRBV6-2 or TRBV6-3, the J gene TRBJ1-1; no clear D gene. CDR1 and CDR2 from the germline V gene are MNHEY and SVGEGT. V gave up 2 bases and J gave up 1 base, with 5 bases separating them. The CDR3 is 13 residues long. This CDR3 reads CASSYMGNTEAFF. In nucleotides, the CDR3 is TGTGCCAGCAGTTACATGGGGAACACTGAAGCTTTCTTT.

The chain has TRBV19 and TRBJ1-2, with D possibly TRBD1 on 5 matching bases. The V end lost 4 bases, the J end lost 8 bases, and 20 bases lay between the germline ends. The germline gives CDR1 LNHDA, CDR2 SQIVND (reference sequence). The CDR3 sequence is 15 residues long. The CDR3 DNA reads TGTGCCAGTAGTACGGGACCGGAGAGGGTATACGGCTACACCTTC. Translation gives CASSTGPERVYGYTF.

About this clone: One junction end does not reproduce the germline sequence, and a read error may be involved. This rearrangement joins TRBV6-5 to TRBJ1-1; TRBD1 is a possible D gene (6 bases). The CDR3 contains 15 residues. Germline V gene data show CDR1 as MNHEY and CDR2 as SVGAGI. The CDR3 DNA reads as TGTGCCAGCAGCTGGGAGGGGGTTGAAAACAATGAAGCTTTCTTT. Protein product: CASSWEGVENNEAFF.

The V call is TRBV6-1, the J call TRBJ1-5; D is undetermined. The germline V gene has CDR1 MNHNS and CDR2 SASEGT. Trimming left V 2 bases short and J 0 bases short, with 2 bases between. The CDR3 has 13 residues. CDR3 sequence reads: CASSEHSNQPQHF. As DNA, the CDR3 is TGTGCCAGCAGTGAACATAGCAATCAGCCCCAGCATTTT.